This is a list of T cell receptor beta chains from one sample in a study of graft-versus-host responses after intestinal transplantation. Their recognized antigens are unknown. The repertoire was sequenced with immunoSEQ multiplex PCR; TCRdb's copy has only in-frame clones and lacks some. The sample has roughly 130,000 clones; around 90% are singletons. The source was unstimulated CD4+ T cells sorted from spleen or lymph node cells, collected before intestinal transplant. The receptors derive from a human donor who received an intestinal transplant. Each CDR3 is given with its conserved first and last residue. A D gene is named only where the DNA matches it firmly. Size is stated for part of the rows, as once, few or many counts, or as a class when the clone is expanded.

clone size: .
V gene: TRBV19
D gene: .
J gene: TRBJ1-3
CDR3 protein: CASTPGSLNTIYF
CDR3 DNA: TGTGCCAGTACTCCAGGCTCATTAAACACCATATATTTT

clone size: few
V gene: TRBV11-3
D gene: .
J gene: TRBJ2-3
CDR3 protein: CASSLVGSGDTQYF
CDR3 DNA: TGTGCCAGCAGCTTAGTCGGCAGCGGAGATACGCAGTATTTT

clone size: .
V gene: TRBV27
D gene: TRBD2
J gene: TRBJ2-7
CDR3 protein: CASRGLAGDLNEQYF
CDR3 DNA: TGTGCCAGCAGGGGACTAGCGGGAGATCTTAACGAGCAGTACTTC

clone size: .
V gene: TRBV5-4
D gene: TRBD2
J gene: TRBJ2-7
CDR3 protein: CASSQGLAGGNEQYF
CDR3 DNA: TGTGCCAGCAGCCAGGGACTAGCGGGAGGAAACGAGCAGTACTTC

clone size: .
V gene: TRBV5-1
D gene: .
J gene: TRBJ2-5
CDR3 protein: CASRGEVQETQYF
CDR3 DNA: TGCGCCAGCAGGGGTGAGGTACAAGAGACCCAGTACTTC

clone size: .
V gene: TRBV4-1
D gene: TRBD1
J gene: TRBJ2-5
CDR3 protein: CASSQTGTGRETQYF
CDR3 DNA: TGCGCCAGCAGCCAGACCGGGACAGGGAGAGAGACCCAGTACTTC

clone size: .
V gene: TRBV28
D gene: .
J gene: TRBJ1-1
CDR3 protein: CASSLYRENTEAFF
CDR3 DNA: TGTGCCAGCAGTTTGTACAGGGAGAACACTGAAGCTTTCTTT

clone size: .
V gene: TRBV7-2
D gene: TRBD2
J gene: TRBJ2-1
CDR3 protein: CASSKGLAGFNEQFF
CDR3 DNA: TGTGCCAGCAGCAAGGGACTAGCGGGGTTCAATGAGCAGTTCTTC

clone size: .
V gene: TRBV11-2
D gene: .
J gene: TRBJ2-1
CDR3 protein: CASSLSNLGNNEQFF
CDR3 DNA: TGTGCCAGCAGCTTATCTAACTTGGGAAACAATGAGCAGTTCTTC

clone size: .
V gene: TRBV19
D gene: .
J gene: TRBJ1-2
CDR3 protein: CASLHGSSGYYGYTF
CDR3 DNA: TGTGCCAGTTTGCACGGGTCCTCGGGGTACTATGGCTACACCTTC